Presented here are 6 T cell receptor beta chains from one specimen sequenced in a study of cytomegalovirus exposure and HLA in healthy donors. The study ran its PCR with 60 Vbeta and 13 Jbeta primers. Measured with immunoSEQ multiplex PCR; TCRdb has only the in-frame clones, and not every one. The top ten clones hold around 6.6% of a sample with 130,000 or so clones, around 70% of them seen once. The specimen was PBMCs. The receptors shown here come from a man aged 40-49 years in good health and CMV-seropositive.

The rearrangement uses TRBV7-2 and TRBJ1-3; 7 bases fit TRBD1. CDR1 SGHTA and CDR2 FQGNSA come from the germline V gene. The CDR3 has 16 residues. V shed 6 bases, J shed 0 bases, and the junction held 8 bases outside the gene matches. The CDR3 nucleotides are TGTGCCAGCAGTTTGAACAGGGGCGACTCTGGAAACACCATATATTTT. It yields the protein CASSLNRGDSGNTIYF.

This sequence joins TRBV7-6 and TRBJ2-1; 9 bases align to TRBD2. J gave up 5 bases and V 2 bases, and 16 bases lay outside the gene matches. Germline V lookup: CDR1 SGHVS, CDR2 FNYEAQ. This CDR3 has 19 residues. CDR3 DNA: TGTGCCAGCAGCTTATACCAGCGGGGGGCCCCGGCACCAGACAATGAGCAGTTCTTC. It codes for CASSLYQRGAPAPDNEQFF.

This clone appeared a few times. In DNA form, the CDR3 reads TGTGCCAGTAGGGTCCAAGGGGGCGCGGATCAGCCCCAGCATTTT. As protein: CASRVQGGADQPQHF. The chain uses TRBV19 and TRBJ1-5, with 7 bases matching TRBD1. V was pared by 6 bases and J by 5 bases, with 10 bases of the junction left unmatched. Germline V gene lookup returns CDR1 LNHDA and CDR2 SQIVND (reference sequence). The CDR3 runs to 15 residues. Combining the CDR3 with reference TRBV19 and TRBJ1-5 gives the whole variable domain DGGITQSPKYLFRKEGQNVTLSCEQNLNHDAMYWYRQDPGQGLRLIYYSQIVNDFQKGDIAEGYSVSREKKESFPLTVTSAQKNPTAFYLCASRVQGGADQPQHFGDGTRLSIL.

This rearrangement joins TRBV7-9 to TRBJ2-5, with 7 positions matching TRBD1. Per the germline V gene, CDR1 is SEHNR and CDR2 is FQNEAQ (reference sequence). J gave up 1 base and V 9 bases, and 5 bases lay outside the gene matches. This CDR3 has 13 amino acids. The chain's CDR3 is CASNTGVQETQYF. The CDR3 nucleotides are TGTGCCAGTAACACAGGGGTCCAAGAGACCCAGTACTTC.

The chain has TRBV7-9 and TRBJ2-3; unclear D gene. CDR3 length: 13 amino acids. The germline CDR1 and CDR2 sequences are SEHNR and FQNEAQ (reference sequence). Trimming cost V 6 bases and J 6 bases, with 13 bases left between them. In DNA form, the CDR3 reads TGTGCCAGCAGGCTGCTGGCCGGGGATACGCAGTATTTT. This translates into CASRLLAGDTQYF.

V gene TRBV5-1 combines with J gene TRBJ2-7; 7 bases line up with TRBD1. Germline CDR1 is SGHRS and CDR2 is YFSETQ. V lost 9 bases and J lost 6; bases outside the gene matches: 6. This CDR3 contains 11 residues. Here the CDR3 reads CAIKQGLEQYF. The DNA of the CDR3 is TGCGCCATTAAACAGGGGCTCGAGCAGTACTTC. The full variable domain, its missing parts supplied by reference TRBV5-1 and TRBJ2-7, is KAGVTQTPRYLIKTRGQQVTLSCSPISGHRSVSWYQQTPGQGLQFLFEYFSETQRNKGNFPGRFSGRQFSNSRSEMNVSTLELGDSALYLCAIKQGLEQYFGPGTRLTVT.